This TCR beta chain stems from a study of OX40 agonist ivuxolimab in advanced cancers. On the study more broadly: The group had a mean age of about 60 years, ranged from about 20 to 85, and was 82.7% male. Study findings and constraints: Among patients with partial responses at 0.1-3.0 mg/kg, clonal expansion was among the lowest.

TCRdb keeps only in-frame clones here, not all; method: immunoSEQ multiplex PCR. In the table there are tens of thousands of clones, 85% to 90% of which are singletons. The germline V and J ends were trimmed by 8 bases and 4 bases, with 18 bases remaining between them. CDR3 length: 14 amino acids. The germline V gene has CDR1 MNHEY and CDR2 SMNVEV (reference sequence). Autoimmune disease history or systemic immunosuppression disqualified patients. Points on this clone: Its antigen is undetermined.

The chain links TRBV27 to TRBJ2-7, with D unclear. Source: CD4+ or CD8+ T cells sorted from blood, taken in a trial of the OX40 agonist ivuxolimab. This clonotype was obtained from an adult with an advanced solid tumor such as melanoma, head and neck, liver or kidney cancer. DNA of the CDR3: TGTGCCAGCCCTACACCGGACCGACGATACGAGCAGTACTTC. Encoded protein: CASPTPDRRYEQYF.